This TCR beta chain was sequenced for a study of blood T cell repertoires in COVID-19. CDR1 is SGHAT, CDR2 FQDESV, per germline (reference sequence). The CDR3 is 13 residues long. V was clipped by 0 bases and J by 3 bases, with 6 bases between them. Authors' methods: Amplifying reference gene primers gave estimates of nucleated cell counts. The table came from immunoSEQ multiplex PCR; TCRdb's copy has only in-frame clones and leaves some out. D and trimming were read from the DNA, whereas the V and J calls and clone size are those reported in that table. The table shows about 150,000 clones, with around 89% occurring only once.

Sequenced sample: peripheral blood. The receptor was derived from a man aged 45-65 years who had recovered from COVID-19. The chain is built from TRBV11-1 and TRBJ2-7, with D tentatively TRBD2 (5 bases). The CDR3 region is CASSLAEGYEQYF. CDR3 DNA: TGTGCCAGCAGCTTAGCAGAGGGCTACGAGCAGTACTTC.